One and the same sample provided the 12 T cell receptor beta chains below, sequenced in a study of shared T cell receptors in the human thymus. Profiled with immunoSEQ multiplex PCR; TCRdb holds only in-frame clones, not every one. The sample consists of 700,000 or so clones, 70% to 90% of them appearing once. These same data were also listed under a study on human thymus T cells.

The sequenced sample consisted of thymocytes. The source of these receptors is a girl in the first two years of life with a congenital heart defect.

The V call is TRBV19, the J call TRBJ1-2; 9 nucleotides align to TRBD1. The CDR3 spans 14 residues. Germline V gene lookup returns CDR1 LNHDA and CDR2 SQIVND (reference sequence). Germline trimming cut 9 bases from V and 4 bases from J; bases unmatched to any gene: 9. The CDR3 is CASLKTGGVYGYTF. DNA for the CDR3: TGTGCCAGCCTGAAGACAGGGGGAGTCTATGGCTACACCTTC.

This clone is a singleton in its sample. The gene calls are TRBV6-5 and TRBJ2-1; the match to TRBD2 covers 14 bases. The J segment lost 7 bases and the V segment lost 6 bases, leaving 2 bases of the junction unmatched. The CDR3 contains 14 residues. Looked up from germline, CDR1 is MNHEY and CDR2 is SVGAGI. In nucleotides, the CDR3 is TGTGCCAGCAGGGGGACTAGCGGGGGAAATGAGCAGTTCTTC. Translating gives CASRGTSGGNEQFF.

The genes are TRBV6-1 and TRBJ2-1, with 9 bases aligning to TRBD2. The CDR3 length is 17 residues. V gave up 0 bases and J gave up 2 bases; unmatched junction bases: 5. CDR1 and CDR2 from the germline V gene are MNHNS and SASEGT. The CDR3 bases are TGTGCCAGCAGTGAAGCGCTGCGCGGGGGGGCCTACAATGAGCAGTTCTTC. This codes for CASSEALRGGAYNEQFF.

The J gene is TRBJ1-6, the V gene TRBV14, with D hard to call. The germline V and J ends were trimmed by 5 bases and 0 bases, with 14 bases remaining between them. The CDR3 consists of 17 residues. Germline V lookup: CDR1 SGHDN, CDR2 FVKESK. The CDR3 DNA follows: TGTGCCAGCAGCGACCTCAGGATGAGCTCCTATAATTCACCCCTCCACTTT. As protein: CASSDLRMSSYNSPLHF.

The V call is TRBV11-2, the J call TRBJ2-5; TRBD1 matches 9 bases. V lost 5 bases to trimming and J lost 4 bases; unmatched junction nucleotides: 5. The CDR3 spans 14 residues. Germline CDR1 is SGHAT and CDR2 is FQNNGV. CDR3 residues: CASSQRQGGETQYF. The CDR3 coding sequence is TGTGCCAGCAGCCAGCGACAGGGGGGAGAGACCCAGTACTTC.

The rearrangement links TRBV6-5 to TRBJ1-3; D gene unclear. Germline CDR1 is MNHEY and CDR2 is SVGAGI. With 4 bases removed from V and 0 bases from J, the gap between germline ends came to 10 bases. This CDR3 has 15 residues. The CDR3: CASSSPRVSGNTIYF. As DNA, the CDR3 is TGTGCCAGCAGTTCCCCCCGGGTCTCTGGAAACACCATATATTTT.

This chain connects TRBV6-1 to TRBJ2-1; the match to TRBD2 covers 13 bases. The germline V gene encodes CDR1 MNHNS and CDR2 SASEGT. V was pared by 2 bases and J by 1 base, with 14 bases of the junction left unmatched. The CDR3 contains 21 residues. CDR3 amino acids: CASSESRLAGGQTESYNEQFF. In nucleotides, the CDR3 is TGTGCCAGCAGTGAATCGAGACTAGCGGGGGGCCAAACCGAATCCTACAATGAGCAGTTCTTC.

The V gene is TRBV7-9, the J gene TRBJ2-3; D possibly corresponds to TRBD2 (6 bases). Trimming left V 6 bases short and J 5 bases short, with 24 bases between. The CDR3 is 17 amino acids. Per the germline V gene, CDR1 is SEHNR and CDR2 is FQNEAQ (reference sequence). The CDR3 sequence is CASRHTLGAGRIDTQYF. The CDR3 DNA sequence: TGTGCCAGCAGACATACCCTCGGGGCAGGGAGGATAGATACGCAGTATTTT.

The genes are TRBV19 and TRBJ1-2; D remains ambiguous. The CDR3 runs to 14 residues. V was clipped by 7 bases and J by 6 bases, with 18 bases between them. Germline CDR1 LNHDA, CDR2 SQIVND (reference sequence). The CDR3 reads CASTLGRVRHGYTF. CDR3 bases: TGTGCCAGTACCCTGGGGAGGGTGCGGCATGGCTACACCTTC. Complete variable domain (other parts from reference TRBV19 and TRBJ1-2): DGGITQSPKYLFRKEGQNVTLSCEQNLNHDAMYWYRQDPGQGLRLIYYSQIVNDFQKGDIAEGYSVSREKKESFPLTVTSAQKNPTAFYLCASTLGRVRHGYTFGSGTRLTVV.

The rearrangement links TRBV15 to TRBJ1-4; D may be TRBD1 (6 bases). This CDR3 has 17 residues. Trimming cost V 2 bases and J 3 bases, with 16 bases left between them. The V gene's germline CDR1 is LNHNV and CDR2 YYDKDF (reference sequence). CDR3 nucleotide sequence: TGTGCCACCAGCAGAAGACCTAGGACAGAACCTAATGAAAAACTGTTTTTT. Protein product: CATSRRPRTEPNEKLFF.

This sequence joins TRBV12-5 and TRBJ1-2; a weak D match, TRBD1 (6 bases). The CDR3 is 16 amino acids. Trimming took 8 bases from V and 1 from J, leaving 20 bases between them. The V gene's germline CDR1 is LGHNT and CDR2 FRNRAP. The CDR3 loop reads CASTGVPGDINYGYTF. In DNA, the CDR3 is TGTGCTAGTACCGGAGTCCCAGGGGATATTAACTATGGCTACACCTTC.

This clone was found a few times. The gene calls are TRBV30 and TRBJ2-1; D may be TRBD1 (6 bases). This CDR3 is built from 18 residues. Trimming stripped 3 bases from V and 6 bases from J, with 27 bases between. Per germline, CDR1 GTSNPN and CDR2 SVGIG (reference sequence). CDR3 region: CAWSPRGHRVALGNEQFF. CDR3 nucleotide sequence: TGTGCCTGGAGCCCCCGGGGTCACAGGGTTGCCCTCGGCAATGAGCAGTTCTTC.